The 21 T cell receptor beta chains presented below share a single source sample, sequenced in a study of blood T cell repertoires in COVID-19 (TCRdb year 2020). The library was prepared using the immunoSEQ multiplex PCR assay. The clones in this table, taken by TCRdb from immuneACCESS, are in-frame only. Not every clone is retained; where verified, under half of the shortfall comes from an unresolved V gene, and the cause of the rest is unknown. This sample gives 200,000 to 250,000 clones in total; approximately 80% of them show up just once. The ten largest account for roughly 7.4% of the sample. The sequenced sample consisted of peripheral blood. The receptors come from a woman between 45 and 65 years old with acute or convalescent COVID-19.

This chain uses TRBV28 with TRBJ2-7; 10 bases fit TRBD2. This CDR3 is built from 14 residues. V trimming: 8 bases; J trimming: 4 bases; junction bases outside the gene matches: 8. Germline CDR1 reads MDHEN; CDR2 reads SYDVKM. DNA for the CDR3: TGTGCCAGCCAATCGAGCGGGAGGGGTTACGAGCAGTACTTC. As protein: CASQSSGRGYEQYF.

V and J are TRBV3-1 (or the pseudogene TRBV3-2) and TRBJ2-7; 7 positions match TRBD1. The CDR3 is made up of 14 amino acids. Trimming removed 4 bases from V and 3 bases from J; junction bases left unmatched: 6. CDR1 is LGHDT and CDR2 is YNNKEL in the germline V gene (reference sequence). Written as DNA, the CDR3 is TGTGCCAGCAGCCCGGGACAGCTCGTCTACGAGCAGTACTTC. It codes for CASSPGQLVYEQYF.

The CDR3 region has the DNA TGTGCCAGCAGCGCACAGGGGCCGAACACTGAAGCTTTCTTT. Its protein is CASSAQGPNTEAFF. The J gene is TRBJ1-1, the V gene TRBV7-9; 7 bases fit TRBD1. V lost 5 bases to trimming and J lost 1 base; unmatched junction nucleotides: 4. Germline CDR1 and CDR2: SEHNR and FQNEAQ (reference sequence). The CDR3 is 14 amino acids.

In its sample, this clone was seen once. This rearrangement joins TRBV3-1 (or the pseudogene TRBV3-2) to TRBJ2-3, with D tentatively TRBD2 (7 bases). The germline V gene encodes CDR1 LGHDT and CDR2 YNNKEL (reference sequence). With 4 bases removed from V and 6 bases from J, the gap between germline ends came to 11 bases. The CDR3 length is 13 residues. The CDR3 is CASSRGGQDTQYF. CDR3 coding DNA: TGTGCCAGCAGCCGGGGGGGGCAGGATACGCAGTATTTT.

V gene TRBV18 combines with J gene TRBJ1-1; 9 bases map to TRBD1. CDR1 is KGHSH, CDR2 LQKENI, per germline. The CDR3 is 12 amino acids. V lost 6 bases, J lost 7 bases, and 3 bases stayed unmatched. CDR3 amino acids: CASSDRGREAFF. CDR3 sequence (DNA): TGTGCCAGCTCGGACAGGGGCCGTGAAGCTTTCTTT.

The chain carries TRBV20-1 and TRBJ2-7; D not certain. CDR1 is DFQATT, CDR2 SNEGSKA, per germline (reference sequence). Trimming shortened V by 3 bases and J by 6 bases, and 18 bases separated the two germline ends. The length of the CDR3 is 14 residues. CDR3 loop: CSASSLGVLIEQYF. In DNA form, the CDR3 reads TGCAGTGCTAGTAGTCTAGGAGTTCTTATCGAGCAGTACTTC.

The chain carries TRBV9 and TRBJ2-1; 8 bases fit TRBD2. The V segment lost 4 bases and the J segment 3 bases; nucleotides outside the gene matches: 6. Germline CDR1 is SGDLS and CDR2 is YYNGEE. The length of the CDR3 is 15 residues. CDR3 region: CASSTSGGDYNEQFF. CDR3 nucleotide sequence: TGTGCCAGCAGCACTAGCGGAGGGGACTACAATGAGCAGTTCTTC.

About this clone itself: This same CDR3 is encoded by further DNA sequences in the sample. As DNA, the CDR3 is TGTGCCAGCAGCGACGGGACAGGGGGCGCTGGGGCCAACGTCCTGACTTTC. Protein product: CASSDGTGGAGANVLTF. This sequence joins TRBV2 and TRBJ2-6, with 12 nucleotides matching TRBD1. Germline loops: CDR1 SNHLY, CDR2 FYNNEI. The CDR3 has 17 residues. Trimming removed 6 bases from V and 2 bases from J; junction bases left unmatched: 5.

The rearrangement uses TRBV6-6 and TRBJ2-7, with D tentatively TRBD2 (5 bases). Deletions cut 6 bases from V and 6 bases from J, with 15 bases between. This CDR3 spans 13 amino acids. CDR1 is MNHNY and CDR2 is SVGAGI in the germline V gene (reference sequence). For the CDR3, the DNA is TGTGCCAGCAGACTCCTGGAGGTCGGCGAGCAGTACTTC. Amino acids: CASRLLEVGEQYF.

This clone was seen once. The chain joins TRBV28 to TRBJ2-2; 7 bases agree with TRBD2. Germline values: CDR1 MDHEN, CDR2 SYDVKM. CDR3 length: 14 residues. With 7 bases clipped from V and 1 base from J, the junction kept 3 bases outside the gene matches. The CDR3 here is CASTGGVNTGELFF. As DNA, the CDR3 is TGTGCCAGCACGGGAGGCGTGAACACCGGGGAGCTGTTTTTT.

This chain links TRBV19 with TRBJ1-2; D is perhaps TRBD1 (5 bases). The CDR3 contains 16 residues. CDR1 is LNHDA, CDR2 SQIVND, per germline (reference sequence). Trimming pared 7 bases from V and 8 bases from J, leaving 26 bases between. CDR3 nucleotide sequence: TGTGCCAGTACTCAATTCGGGACTCCCTCTTCCGGAGGCTACACCTTC. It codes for CASTQFGTPSSGGYTF.

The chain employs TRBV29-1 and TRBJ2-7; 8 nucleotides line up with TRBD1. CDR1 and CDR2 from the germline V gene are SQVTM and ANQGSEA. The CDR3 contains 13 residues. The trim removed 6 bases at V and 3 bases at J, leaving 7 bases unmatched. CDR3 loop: CSVATGGGYEQYF. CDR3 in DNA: TGCAGCGTCGCTACAGGGGGTGGCTACGAGCAGTACTTC.

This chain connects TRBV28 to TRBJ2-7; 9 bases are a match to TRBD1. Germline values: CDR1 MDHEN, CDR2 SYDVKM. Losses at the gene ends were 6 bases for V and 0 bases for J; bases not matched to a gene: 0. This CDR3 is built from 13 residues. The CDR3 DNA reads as TGTGCCAGCAGGACAGGGGGCTCCTACGAGCAGTACTTC. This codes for CASRTGGSYEQYF.

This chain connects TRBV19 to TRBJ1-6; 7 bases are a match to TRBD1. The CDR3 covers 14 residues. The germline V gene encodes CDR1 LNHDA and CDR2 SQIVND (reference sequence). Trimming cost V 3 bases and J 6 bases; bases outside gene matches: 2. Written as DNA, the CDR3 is TGTGCCAGTAGTATCGGGACAGCTAATTCACCCCTCCACTTT. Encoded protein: CASSIGTANSPLHF.

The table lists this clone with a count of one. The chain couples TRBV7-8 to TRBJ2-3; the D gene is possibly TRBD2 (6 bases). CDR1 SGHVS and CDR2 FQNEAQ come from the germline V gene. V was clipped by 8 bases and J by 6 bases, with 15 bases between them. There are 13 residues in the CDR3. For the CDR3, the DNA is TGTGCCAGCCGGGACTCGGGTATCGATACGCAGTATTTT. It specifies CASRDSGIDTQYF.

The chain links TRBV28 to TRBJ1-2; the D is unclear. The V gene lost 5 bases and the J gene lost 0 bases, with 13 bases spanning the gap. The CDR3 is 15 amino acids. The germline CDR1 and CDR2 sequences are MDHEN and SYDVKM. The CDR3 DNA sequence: TGTGCCAGCAGTCCAGACCAGGTCACTAACTATGGCTACACCTTC. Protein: CASSPDQVTNYGYTF.

Here the CDR3 DNA reads TGCGCCAGCAGCTTGGCCGGCGGGCAGAGAGGTGAAAAACTGTTTTTT. Protein product: CASSLAGGQRGEKLFF. The chain has TRBV5-1 and TRBJ1-4; D remains unclear. This CDR3 comprises 16 residues. Trimming removed 0 bases from V and 7 bases from J, with 16 bases in between. Germline CDR1 SGHRS, CDR2 YFSETQ.

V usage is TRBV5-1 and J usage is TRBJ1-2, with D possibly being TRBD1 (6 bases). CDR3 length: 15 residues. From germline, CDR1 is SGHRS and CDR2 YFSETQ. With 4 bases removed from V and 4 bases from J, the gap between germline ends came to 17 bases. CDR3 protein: CASSPFLQGFYGYTF. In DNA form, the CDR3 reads TGCGCCAGCAGCCCTTTCCTACAGGGATTCTATGGCTACACCTTC.

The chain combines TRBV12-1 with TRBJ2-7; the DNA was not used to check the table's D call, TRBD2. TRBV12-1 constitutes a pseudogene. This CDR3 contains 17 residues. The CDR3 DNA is TGTGCCAGCAGCTTTGATACGGGACTAGTAATGGCCTACGAGCAGTACTTC. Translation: CASSFDTGLVMAYEQYF.

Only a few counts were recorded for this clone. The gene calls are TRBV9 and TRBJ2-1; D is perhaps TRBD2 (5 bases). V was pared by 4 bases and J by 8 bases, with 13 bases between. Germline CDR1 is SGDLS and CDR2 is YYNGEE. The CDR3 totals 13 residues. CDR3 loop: CASSPTGVDEQFF. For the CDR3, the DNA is TGTGCCAGCAGCCCGACCGGGGTCGATGAGCAGTTCTTC.

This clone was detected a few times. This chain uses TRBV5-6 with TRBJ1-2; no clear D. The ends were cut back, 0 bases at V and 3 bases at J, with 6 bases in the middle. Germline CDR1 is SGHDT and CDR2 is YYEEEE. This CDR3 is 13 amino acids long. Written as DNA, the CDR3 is TGTGCCAGCAGCTTGGCTAGTCACTATGGCTACACCTTC. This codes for CASSLASHYGYTF.